The source of this T cell receptor beta chain is a study of blood T cell repertoires in COVID-19. The method was immunoSEQ multiplex PCR; TCRdb's version includes in-frame clones alone and lacks a portion of them. The table lists 350,000 to 450,000 clones, approximately 86% of them singletons. The CDR3 loop spans 15 amino acids. The genes are TRBV12-2 and TRBJ1-4; the DNA was not used to check the table's D call, TRBD1. TRBV12-2 has pseudogene status. The material sequenced was peripheral blood. The origin of this receptor is an older woman with COVID-19, enrolled during active disease. The CDR3 protein is CASRLAHSRHEKLFF. In DNA, the CDR3 is TGTGCAAGTCGCTTAGCGCACAGCCGGCATGAAAAACTGTTTTTT.